The source of this T cell receptor beta chain is a study of human T cells and chemical hapten exposure. This clonotype was detected a few times. TCRdb ran MiXCR on the RACE reads and lists one entry per CDR3 protein. The sample records roughly 260,000 distinct CDR3 sequences, over 8% being singletons. The CDR3 extends over 14 amino acids. Germline loops: CDR1 MNHEY, CDR2 SVGAGI. J lost 3 bases, V lost 6 bases, and 6 bases had no gene match. Time point reported: pre-sensitization, week 0. Described treatment: therapeutic diphenylcyclopropenone sensitization with weekly scalp DPC. Sample donors consisted of patients with alopecia, aged 18 to 70 years, who were suitable for DPC. Whole blood, unfractionated, served as the material for total RNA extraction.

The V call is TRBV6-5, the J call TRBJ2-7; 9 positions agree with TRBD1. Specimen: whole blood, collected in connection with sensitization to the hapten diphenylcyclopropenone (DPC). The TCR sequence derives from a woman in her thirties or forties with alopecia areata. Some clones in this sample may be carry-over from other donors' samples. CDR3 nucleotides: TGTGCCAGCAGCCAGCGGGGACAGGGCTACGAGCAGTACTTC. This sequence encodes CASSQRGQGYEQYF.